A selection of T cell receptor beta chains follows, all from one sample in a study of T cell clonotyping in hematopoietic cell transplantation. Repertoires were generated with immunoSEQ multiplex PCR, while TCRdb's copy carries only in-frame clones and drops some. The sample contains tens of thousands of clones, 95% of which appear only once. This specimen was peripheral blood mononuclear cells, taken before stem cell transplant. Receptor source: a man aged 40-55 years with chronic myeloid leukemia. Some clones in this sample may be carry-over from other donors' samples. Both conserved end residues are part of each CDR3. The D gene is left open where the match is weak. A row's size may be missing; if present it is once, few, many or a size class.

j_gene,abundance,d_gene,v_gene,CDR3aa,CDR3nt
TRBJ1-2,.,.,TRBV4-1,CASSQDATGRPYGYTF,TGCGCCAGCAGCCAAGATGCCACCGGGAGGCCTTATGGCTACACCTTC
TRBJ1-3,.,.,TRBV6-5,CASSRDRSSGNTIYF,TGTGCCAGCAGCCGCGACCGTAGCTCTGGAAACACCATATATTTT
TRBJ1-3,.,TRBD1,TRBV25-1,CASSDPQGGSSGNTIYF,TGTGCCAGCAGTGATCCCCAGGGGGGCAGCTCTGGAAACACCATATATTTT
TRBJ2-2,.,TRBD1,TRBV5-1,CASSERQGGTGELFF,TGCGCCAGCAGCGAACGACAGGGGGGCACCGGGGAGCTGTTTTTT
TRBJ2-4,.,.,TRBV4-2,CASSQEPGSKNIQYF,TGTGCCAGCAGCCAAGAACCGGGATCCAAAAACATTCAGTACTTC
TRBJ2-3,once,TRBD2,TRBV30,CAWRTLAGFTDTQYF,TGTGCCTGGAGAACTCTAGCGGGTTTCACAGATACGCAGTATTTT
TRBJ2-1,.,TRBD1,TRBV4-1,CASSRGQGQDEQFF,TGCGCCAGCAGCCGAGGACAGGGGCAGGATGAGCAGTTCTTC
TRBJ1-2,.,.,TRBV2,CASSPGENYGYTF,TGTGCCAGCAGTCCGGGGGAGAACTATGGCTACACCTTC
TRBJ1-2,.,.,TRBV4-2,CASSPGYGYTF,TGTGCCAGCAGCCCGGGGTATGGCTACACCTTC
TRBJ1-2,.,.,TRBV25-1,CASSERGTTFYGYTF,TGTGCCAGCAGTGAAAGAGGTACGACCTTTTATGGCTACACCTTC
TRBJ2-2,.,.,TRBV6-1,CASLTGSNTGELFF,TGTGCCAGCCTAACCGGGAGCAACACCGGGGAGCTGTTTTTT
TRBJ1-2,.,.,TRBV19,CASSILAGGYGYTF,TGTGCCAGTAGTATCTTGGCAGGCGGCTATGGCTACACCTTC
TRBJ1-5,once,TRBD1,TRBV5-1,CASSEGAGQPQHF,TGCGCCAGCAGCGAGGGGGCGGGTCAGCCCCAGCATTTT
TRBJ2-3,.,TRBD1,TRBV5-1,CASSASQGRTDTQYF,TGCGCCAGCAGCGCCTCACAGGGGCGCACAGATACGCAGTATTTT
TRBJ1-1,.,.,TRBV28,CASSFWNSEAFF,TGTGCCAGCAGTTTCTGGAACAGTGAAGCTTTCTTT
TRBJ1-3,.,.,TRBV6-1,CASYTLSGNTIYF,TGTGCCAGCTACACCCTCTCTGGAAACACCATATATTTT
TRBJ1-6,.,.,TRBV6-1,CASSEGRNSPLHF,TGTGCCAGCAGTGAAGGGAGAAATTCACCCCTCCACTTT
TRBJ1-2,.,.,TRBV6-5,CASSYSTGTRGYTF,TGTGCCAGCAGTTACTCGACGGGGACACGGGGCTACACCTTC
TRBJ1-3,once,TRBD1,TRBV19,CASGQGFHTIYF,TGTGCCAGCGGACAGGGCTTCCACACCATATATTTT
TRBJ1-4,.,TRBD1,TRBV6-5,CASSYPRETGYEKLFF,TGTGCCAGCAGTTACCCCCGAGAGACAGGGTATGAAAAACTGTTTTTT
TRBJ1-1,.,.,TRBV4-1,CASSQDPFKEAFF,TGCGCCAGCAGCCAAGATCCGTTTAAAGAAGCTTTCTTT
TRBJ1-2,.,TRBD1,TRBV13,CASSWTGNYGYTF,TGTGCCAGCAGTTGGACAGGGAACTATGGCTACACCTTC
TRBJ1-2,once,TRBD1,TRBV5-4,CASSLVGTGYGYTF,TGTGCCAGCAGCTTGGTAGGGACAGGGTATGGCTACACCTTC
TRBJ2-2,.,.,TRBV19,CASSIEGNTGELFF,TGTGCCAGTAGTATAGAAGGGAACACCGGGGAGCTGTTTTTT
TRBJ1-1,.,TRBD1,TRBV7-8,CASTPRTGETEAFF,TGTGCCAGCACACCTAGGACAGGGGAGACTGAAGCTTTCTTT
TRBJ2-3,.,.,TRBV30,CAWGGSTDTQYF,TGTGCCTGGGGGGGCTCCACAGATACGCAGTATTTT
TRBJ1-1,.,.,TRBV4-3,CASSQDQTGAGNTEAFF,TGCGCCAGCAGCCAAGATCAAACTGGGGCGGGGAACACTGAAGCTTTCTTT
TRBJ1-5,.,.,TRBV28,CASSLLQGFSNQPQHF,TGTGCCAGCAGTTTATTACAGGGCTTTAGCAATCAGCCCCAGCATTTT
TRBJ2-6,.,.,TRBV29-1,CSAGASGANVLTF,TGCAGTGCGGGGGCCTCTGGGGCCAACGTCCTGACTTTC
TRBJ2-7,once,TRBD1,TRBV5-1,CASRQGQESSYEQYF,TGCGCCAGCAGGCAGGGACAGGAGAGCTCCTACGAGCAGTACTTC
TRBJ1-5,.,.,TRBV14,CASSQGWNQPQHF,TGTGCCAGCAGCCAGGGTTGGAATCAGCCCCAGCATTTT
TRBJ1-2,.,.,TRBV29-1,CSVEGGVSRYGYTF,TGCAGCGTTGAAGGGGGGGTATCTCGTTATGGCTACACCTTC
TRBJ1-2,.,TRBD1,TRBV28,CASTVHIGTEYGYTF,TGTGCCAGCACCGTACACATCGGGACAGAGTATGGCTACACCTTC
TRBJ2-7,.,.,TRBV5-6,CASSSTGSSYEQYF,TGTGCCAGCAGCTCTACAGGGAGCTCCTACGAGCAGTACTTC
TRBJ2-5,.,TRBD1,TRBV4-3,CASSQAGGAGETQYF,TGCGCCAGCAGCCAGGCAGGGGGAGCCGGGGAGACCCAGTACTTC
TRBJ2-7,.,.,TRBV5-1,CASSLAGTVSYEQYF,TGCGCCAGCAGCTTGGCCGGGACCGTTTCCTACGAGCAGTACTTC
TRBJ2-7,once,.,TRBV18,CASSPGDLSYEQYF,TGTGCCAGCTCACCAGGGGACCTTTCCTACGAGCAGTACTTC
TRBJ2-3,.,.,TRBV28,CASSFQTALPQYF,TGTGCCAGCAGCTTCCAGACCGCCCTACCGCAGTATTTT
TRBJ1-1,.,.,TRBV10-3,CAISDPAGYTEAFF,TGTGCCATCAGTGACCCGGCAGGTTACACTGAAGCTTTCTTT
TRBJ2-3,.,.,TRBV5-4,CASSSTDTQYF,TGTGCCAGCAGTTCCACAGATACGCAGTATTTT
TRBJ2-3,.,.,TRBV2,CASNGVFTDTQYF,TGTGCCAGCAATGGGGTTTTCACAGATACGCAGTATTTT
TRBJ1-1,.,.,TRBV7-6,CASSLSGTEAFF,TGTGCCAGCAGCTTATCGGGGACTGAAGCTTTCTTT
TRBJ2-3,.,TRBD2,TRBV6-5,CASTSGSGETDTQYF,TGTGCCAGCACCTCCGGGAGCGGGGAAACAGATACGCAGTATTTT
TRBJ1-3,.,.,TRBV10-3,CAISEREAYSGNTIYF,TGTGCCATCAGTGAAAGGGAGGCCTACTCTGGAAACACCATATATTTT
TRBJ1-1,.,.,TRBV7-9,CASSLDPRVTEAFF,TGTGCCAGCAGCTTAGACCCCCGGGTCACTGAAGCTTTCTTT
TRBJ1-2,few,TRBD1,TRBV5-4,CASSLGEQGRYGYTF,TGTGCCAGCAGCTTGGGGGAACAGGGGAGGTATGGCTACACCTTC
TRBJ2-7,.,.,TRBV19,CASSISGTNYEQYF,TGTGCCAGTAGTATATCCGGGACGAACTACGAGCAGTACTTC
TRBJ2-5,.,.,TRBV27,CASSPTYGTQYF,TGTGCCAGCAGTCCCACTTACGGGACCCAGTACTTC
TRBJ1-1,.,TRBD1,TRBV20-1,CSAGDSEAFF,TGCAGTGCTGGGGACAGTGAAGCTTTCTTT
TRBJ1-6,few,.,TRBV6-5,CASRGFPGLFSPLHF,TGTGCCAGCAGGGGATTCCCGGGACTTTTTTCACCCCTCCACTTT
TRBJ2-7,.,.,TRBV10-3,CAISTIRTLLREQYF,TGTGCCATCAGTACAATCCGGACCCTCCTTCGCGAGCAGTACTTC
TRBJ1-2,.,.,TRBV11-3,CASSLVTGDGYTF,TGTGCCAGCAGCTTAGTGACTGGAGATGGCTACACCTTC
TRBJ2-3,once,TRBD2,TRBV5-1,CASSLPLAESTDTQYF,TGCGCCAGCAGCCTTCCACTAGCGGAGAGCACAGATACGCAGTATTTT
TRBJ2-7,.,.,TRBV7-6,CASSLAGSHEQYF,TGTGCCAGCAGCTTAGCCGGGTCCCACGAGCAGTACTTC
TRBJ2-5,.,TRBD1,TRBV19,CASTRTGAGETQYF,TGTGCCAGTACTCGGACAGGCGCGGGAGAGACCCAGTACTTC